The 30 T cell receptor beta chains below come from one sample, sequenced in a study of blood T cell repertoires in COVID-19. Here immunoSEQ multiplex PCR was the method, and the copy in TCRdb shows in-frame clones only, minus some. The sample lists fewer than 350,000 clones; approximately 88% were seen once. Sequencing was performed on peripheral blood. The receptors originated from a young man with active or convalescent COVID-19.

The chain uses TRBV27 and TRBJ2-1, with 8 bases matching TRBD1. V shed 7 bases, J shed 2 bases, and the junction held 7 bases outside the gene matches. Germline assignment: CDR1 MNHEY and CDR2 SMNVEV (reference sequence). CDR3 length: 15 amino acids. The CDR3 DNA follows: TGTGCCAGCACCGCAGGGACAGGCCCCTACAATGAGCAGTTCTTC. Translating gives CASTAGTGPYNEQFF.

This clone has just a few counts. This chain connects TRBV11-2 to TRBJ2-1, with 9 positions matching TRBD2. The CDR3 runs 18 residues. Germline CDR1 and CDR2: SGHAT and FQNNGV. The J segment lost 4 bases and the V segment lost 4 bases, leaving 14 bases of the junction unmatched. CDR3 residues: CASSSPRGVAGDYNEQFF. CDR3 DNA: TGTGCCAGCAGCTCCCCCAGAGGTGTAGCGGGGGATTACAATGAGCAGTTCTTC.

The chain carries TRBV7-8 and TRBJ1-1; TRBD1 matches at 8 bases. The V gene end was trimmed by 1 base and the J gene end by 1 base; junction bases not matched to a gene: 5. This CDR3 is built from 16 residues. CDR1 is SGHVS, CDR2 FQNEAQ, per germline. The DNA for the CDR3 is TGTGCCAGCAGCTTAGAAGGGACAGGCCCGAACACTGAAGCTTTCTTT. It specifies CASSLEGTGPNTEAFF.

The chain carries TRBV9 and TRBJ2-7, with 10 nucleotides matching TRBD1. Trimming took 3 bases from V and 2 from J; bases not matched to a gene: 2. Germline CDR1 and CDR2: SGDLS and YYNGEE. CDR3 length equals 14 residues. The DNA of the CDR3 is TGTGCCAGCAGCGACGGGACAGGGGCCTACGAGCAGTACTTC. Amino acid sequence: CASSDGTGAYEQYF.

This clone is termed medium-sized. The V call is TRBV3-1 (or the pseudogene TRBV3-2), the J call TRBJ1-6, with TRBD1 matching over 9 bases. V dropped 5 bases and J dropped 7; count of bases not matched to a gene: 3. The CDR3 is made up of 14 amino acids. The germline V gene has CDR1 LGHDT and CDR2 YNNKEL (reference sequence). The CDR3 loop reads CASSGTGLNSPLHF. CDR3 sequence (DNA): TGTGCCAGCAGCGGGACAGGGTTGAATTCACCCCTCCACTTT.

This clone was seen only once. For the CDR3, the DNA is TGTGCCAGCAGCTCCTTAGGAAGCGGGGTTCTCAACACCGGGGAGCTGTTTTTT. Its protein is CASSSLGSGVLNTGELFF. The chain has TRBV11-2 and TRBJ2-2; 7 nucleotides agree with TRBD2. The CDR3 consists of 18 residues. Germline loops: CDR1 SGHAT, CDR2 FQNNGV. V was pared by 4 bases and J by 2 bases, with 13 bases of the junction left unmatched.

Remarks on this clone: Other DNA sequences of this sample code for an identical CDR3. This chain connects TRBV27 to TRBJ2-7; no reliable D call. V was cut by 3 bases and J by 0 bases, with 6 bases left in between. The CDR3 length is 13 residues. Germline V gives CDR1 MNHEY, CDR2 SMNVEV (reference sequence). The chain's CDR3 is CASSLASSYEQYF. DNA for the CDR3: TGTGCCAGCAGTTTGGCCAGCTCCTACGAGCAGTACTTC.

The chain combines TRBV11-2 with TRBJ1-2, with D unresolved. The germline gives CDR1 SGHAT, CDR2 FQNNGV. Trimming removed 6 bases from V and 1 base from J, with 18 bases in between. This CDR3 spans 16 amino acids. CDR3: CASRPPPHANNYGYTF. CDR3 DNA sequence: TGTGCCAGCAGACCTCCCCCCCACGCTAATAACTATGGCTACACCTTC.

In this sample, this clone turned up a few times. This chain uses TRBV10-1 with TRBJ1-1; D is possibly TRBD1 (6 bases). The CDR3 totals 11 residues. The germline V gene has CDR1 WNHNN and CDR2 SYGVQD (reference sequence). The ends were cut back, 6 bases at V and 5 bases at J, with 7 bases in the middle. DNA for the CDR3: TGCGCCAGCAGCAGGGGAACTGAAGCTTTCTTT. Protein product: CASSRGTEAFF.

This chain joins TRBV2 and TRBJ2-1; weak D call: TRBD1 (6 bases). V dropped 3 bases and J dropped 1 base, with 22 bases sitting between them. CDR1 is SNHLY and CDR2 is FYNNEI in the germline V gene. This CDR3 comprises 19 residues. The CDR3 region has the DNA TGTGCCAGCAGTGATGACGACAGGATTACTCCCTTTTCCTACAATGAGCAGTTCTTC. Translated: CASSDDDRITPFSYNEQFF.

This sequence joins TRBV10-3 and TRBJ1-1, with no clear D. Trimming cost V 3 bases and J 1 base, with 3 bases left between them. Germline V lookup: CDR1 ENHRY, CDR2 SYGVKD. The CDR3 runs 12 residues. The CDR3 coding sequence is TGTGCCATCAGTGACGGGAACACTGAAGCTTTCTTT. Amino acid sequence: CAISDGNTEAFF.

This chain joins TRBV12-3 or TRBV12-4 and TRBJ2-7, with TRBD1 matching over 8 bases. Trimming cost V 8 bases and J 4 bases; bases outside gene matches: 4. This CDR3 has 12 residues. The CDR3 sequence: CASGQGAYEQYF. The CDR3 nucleotides read TGTGCCAGCGGGCAGGGGGCTTACGAGCAGTACTTC.

V and J are TRBV10-1 and TRBJ2-5; 8 bases align to TRBD1. Germline-derived CDR1 and CDR2 are WNHNN and SYGVQD (reference sequence). The V segment lost 2 bases and the J segment 6 bases; nucleotides outside the gene matches: 2. The CDR3 is 13 residues long. The CDR3 DNA sequence: TGCGCCAGCAGTGAGGCAGGGGGCAAGACCCAGTACTTC. The encoded protein is CASSEAGGKTQYF.

V and J are TRBV15 and TRBJ2-1, with TRBD2 identical over 9 bases. V trimming: 1 base; J trimming: 6 bases; junction bases outside the gene matches: 1. Germline V gene lookup returns CDR1 LNHNV and CDR2 YYDKDF (reference sequence). This CDR3 is built from 14 residues. The CDR3 sequence: CATSRVRGGNEQFF. In DNA, the CDR3 is TGTGCCACCAGCAGAGTGCGGGGGGGCAATGAGCAGTTCTTC. Complete variable domain (other parts from reference TRBV15 and TRBJ2-1): DAMVIQNPRYQVTQFGKPVTLSCSQTLNHNVMYWYQQKSSQAPKLLFHYYDKDFNNEADTPDNFQSRRPNTSFCFLDIRSPGLGDTAMYLCATSRVRGGNEQFFGPGTRLTVL.

The genes are TRBV4-3 and TRBJ2-7, with 12 positions matching TRBD2. The CDR3 is made up of 15 amino acids. J gave up 2 bases and V 1 base, and 0 bases lay outside the gene matches. Per germline, CDR1 LGHNA and CDR2 YSLEER. CDR3 residues: CASSQGLAGAYEQYF. The CDR3 DNA is TGCGCCAGCAGCCAAGGACTAGCGGGGGCCTACGAGCAGTACTTC.

The gene calls are TRBV15 and TRBJ2-2, with TRBD2 matching 13 bases. The length of the CDR3 is 16 residues. Trimming at V came to 5 bases and at J to 4 bases, leaving 4 bases not matched to a gene. The germline gives CDR1 LNHNV, CDR2 YYDKDF (reference sequence). The chain's CDR3 is CATSGGTSGVTGELFF. CDR3 bases: TGTGCCACCAGCGGCGGGACTAGCGGGGTCACCGGGGAGCTGTTTTTT.

This rearrangement joins TRBV6-2 or TRBV6-3 to TRBJ1-2, with 7 bases identical to TRBD1. The ends lost 0 bases at V and 4 bases at J; junction bases unmatched: 11. The CDR3 covers 17 residues. Germline V gene lookup returns CDR1 MNHEY and CDR2 SVGEGT. CDR3 nucleotide sequence: TGTGCCAGCAGTTACTCGATTACAGGGGATGGCGGCTATGGCTACACCTTC. Its translation is CASSYSITGDGGYGYTF.

V is TRBV19 and J is TRBJ1-2; D not resolved. In germline, CDR1 is LNHDA, CDR2 SQIVND (reference sequence). The CDR3 is made up of 16 amino acids. Trimming took off 6 bases at V and 1 base at J, with 18 bases between the two ends. The CDR3 DNA sequence: TGTGCCAGTAGCCCGTCGCGGGGAAGGATTAACTATGGCTACACCTTC. It translates to CASSPSRGRINYGYTF.

The chain couples TRBV7-2 to TRBJ2-5; tentative D call: TRBD2 (5 bases). CDR3 length: 16 amino acids. Germline CDR1 is SGHTA and CDR2 is FQGNSA. V lost 0 bases and J lost 6, with 17 bases in between. The CDR3 region has the DNA TGTGCCAGCAGCTTAGCGCTGGGTGGTCGGGGAAAGACCCAGTACTTC. Protein product: CASSLALGGRGKTQYF.

The V call is TRBV11-2, the J call TRBJ2-1, with TRBD2 identical over 8 bases. This CDR3 region has 18 residues. V dropped 2 bases and J dropped 4; count of bases not matched to a gene: 13. CDR1 is SGHAT, CDR2 FQNNGV, per germline. CDR3 in DNA: TGTGCCAGCAGCTTATCAGCCCCCGGGACTAGAGCATACAATGAGCAGTTCTTC. Protein product: CASSLSAPGTRAYNEQFF.

This rearrangement joins TRBV12-5 to TRBJ1-1; 10 positions agree with TRBD1. CDR3 length: 18 residues. Germline values: CDR1 LGHNT, CDR2 FRNRAP. Losses at the gene ends were 3 bases for V and 0 bases for J; bases not matched to a gene: 10. The CDR3 nucleotides are TGTGCTAGTGGTTTTTGGACAGGGGGTAGGACAATGAACACTGAAGCTTTCTTT. Amino acid sequence: CASGFWTGGRTMNTEAFF.

The chain recombines TRBV19 with TRBJ2-2; 10 bases agree with TRBD2. J lost 6 bases, V lost 7 bases, and 14 bases had no gene match. The CDR3 covers 17 residues. Germline loops: CDR1 LNHDA, CDR2 SQIVND (reference sequence). The CDR3 is CASTPISQRGGAGELFF. In DNA, the CDR3 is TGTGCCAGTACCCCCATCAGCCAGCGGGGGGGGGCCGGGGAGCTGTTTTTT.

This chain links TRBV3-1 (or the pseudogene TRBV3-2) with TRBJ1-1; D perhaps matches TRBD1 (5 bases). Trimming removed 3 bases at V and 1 base at J, with 9 bases between. The CDR3 is made up of 14 amino acids. CDR1 and CDR2 (germline): LGHDT, YNNKEL (reference sequence). This CDR3 is CASSHNQGNTEAFF. CDR3 bases: TGTGCCAGCAGCCACAATCAGGGGAACACTGAAGCTTTCTTT.

The V call is TRBV5-5, the J call TRBJ1-6, with unresolved D. The germline CDR1 and CDR2 sequences are SGHKS and YYEKEE (reference sequence). V lost 5 bases to trimming and J lost 8 bases, with 8 bases between them. The CDR3 is 12 residues long. CDR3 sequence: CASSSRDSPLHF. The CDR3 DNA follows: TGTGCCAGCAGTTCACGAGATTCACCCCTCCACTTT. Full variable domain (remainder filled in from reference TRBV5-5 and TRBJ1-6): DAGVTQSPTHLIKTRGQQVTLRCSPISGHKSVSWYQQVLGQGPQFIFQYYEKEERGRGNFPDRFSARQFPNYSSELNVNALLLGDSALYLCASSSRDSPLHFGNGTRLTVT.

This rearrangement joins TRBV9 to TRBJ2-3; D possibly corresponds to TRBD2 (5 bases). The CDR3 covers 10 residues. Germline assignment: CDR1 SGDLS and CDR2 YYNGEE. Trimming took off 3 bases at V and 14 bases at J, with 10 bases between the two ends. DNA of the CDR3: TGTGCCAGCAGCGGAGGGCGGCTGTATTTT. It encodes CASSGGRLYF.

The CDR3 DNA reads TGTGCCAGTGGAACGAGGGCACCCCTCCACTTT. This codes for CASGTRAPLHF. This sequence joins TRBV19 and TRBJ1-6; no definite D call. Trimming took off 8 bases at V and 11 bases at J, with 10 bases between the two ends. The CDR3 spans 11 residues. Germline V gene data show CDR1 as LNHDA and CDR2 as SQIVND (reference sequence).

The chain has TRBV11-1 and TRBJ1-1; D remains ambiguous. The CDR3 runs to 15 residues. V was cut by 1 base and J by 0 bases, with 9 bases left in between. Germline V gives CDR1 SGHAT, CDR2 FQDESV (reference sequence). For the CDR3, the DNA is TGTGCCAGCAGCTTAGATCCGGGATTGAACACTGAAGCTTTCTTT. Amino acids: CASSLDPGLNTEAFF.

The J gene is TRBJ2-1, the V gene TRBV5-1, with 10 bases lining up with TRBD1. CDR1 is SGHRS and CDR2 is YFSETQ in the germline V gene. The CDR3 runs 15 residues. With V trimmed by 4 bases and J by 6 bases, 7 bases remained unmatched. The CDR3, as DNA: TGCGCCAGCAGCATCGGGACAGGGGCGCGCAATGAGCAGTTCTTC. Amino acid sequence: CASSIGTGARNEQFF.

V is TRBV4-1 and J is TRBJ2-7; D possibly corresponds to TRBD1 (5 bases). V was clipped by 3 bases and J by 4 bases, with 7 bases between them. This CDR3 has 12 amino acids. Germline CDR1 MGHRA, CDR2 YSYEKL. The CDR3 sequence: CASSQTEYEQYF. DNA of the CDR3: TGCGCCAGCAGCCAGACAGAATACGAGCAGTACTTC.

V and J are TRBV19 and TRBJ1-2; D remains unclear. The CDR3 consists of 18 residues. Germline V lookup: CDR1 LNHDA, CDR2 SQIVND (reference sequence). Trimming stripped 0 bases from V and 4 bases from J, with 21 bases between. The CDR3 coding sequence is TGTGCCAGTAGTATAGACGGGGAAGGAGGGTCTTGGGGCTATGGCTACACCTTC. Translating gives CASSIDGEGGSWGYGYTF. Full variable domain (outside the CDR3, taken from reference TRBV19 and TRBJ1-2): DGGITQSPKYLFRKEGQNVTLSCEQNLNHDAMYWYRQDPGQGLRLIYYSQIVNDFQKGDIAEGYSVSREKKESFPLTVTSAQKNPTAFYLCASSIDGEGGSWGYGYTFGSGTRLTVV.